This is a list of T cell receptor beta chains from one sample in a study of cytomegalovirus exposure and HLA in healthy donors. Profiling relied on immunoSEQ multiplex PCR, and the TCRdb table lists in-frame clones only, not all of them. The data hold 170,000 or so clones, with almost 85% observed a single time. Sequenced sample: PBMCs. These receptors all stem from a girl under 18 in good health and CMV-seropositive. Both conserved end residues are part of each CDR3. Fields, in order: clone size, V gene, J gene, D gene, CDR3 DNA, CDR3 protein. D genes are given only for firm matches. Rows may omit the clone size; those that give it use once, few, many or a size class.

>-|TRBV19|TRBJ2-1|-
TGTGCCAGTAGCCCGGCTAGCGTGGGTGAGCAGTTCTTC
CASSPASVGEQFF
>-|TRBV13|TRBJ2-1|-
TGTGCCAGTAGCTTAGGCCGACCCCACTATGGGTACAATGAGCAGTTCTTC
CASSLGRPHYGYNEQFF
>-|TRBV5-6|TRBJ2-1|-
TGTGCCAGCAGCCCTCCAGGACTACACTACAATGAGCAGTTCTTC
CASSPPGLHYNEQFF
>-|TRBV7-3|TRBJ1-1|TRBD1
TGTGCCAGCAGCGTACAAGGGACAGGCACTGAAGCTTTCTTT
CASSVQGTGTEAFF
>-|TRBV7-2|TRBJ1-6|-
TGTGCCAGCAGCCCAGGGGTGTCTAATAATTCACCCCTCCACTTT
CASSPGVSNNSPLHF
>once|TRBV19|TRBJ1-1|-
TGTGCCAGTATATTTGGGACAAAAGCTTTCTTT
CASIFGTKAFF
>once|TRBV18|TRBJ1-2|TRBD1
TGTGCCAGCTCCCCAGGGCAGGGGGCTGGCTATGGCTACACCTTC
CASSPGQGAGYGYTF
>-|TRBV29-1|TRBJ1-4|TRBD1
TGCAGCGTTGCCCAGACAGGGGTGAGGGAAAAACTGTTTTTT
CSVAQTGVREKLFF
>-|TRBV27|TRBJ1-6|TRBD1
TGTGCCAGCAGGCAGGGGGGATCGGGTTCACCCCTCCACTTT
CASRQGGSGSPLHF
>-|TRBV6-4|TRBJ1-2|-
TGTGCCAGCAGTGACTCCGGTTTTGGCTACACCTTC
CASSDSGFGYTF
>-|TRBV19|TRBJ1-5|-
TGTGCCAGTAGTTCCCTCGGTCTAGGCAATCAGCCCCAGCATTTT
CASSSLGLGNQPQHF
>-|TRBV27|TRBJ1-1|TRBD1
TGTGCCAGCAGTCCGTTACCGACAGGGTACGAAGCTTTCTTT
CASSPLPTGYEAFF
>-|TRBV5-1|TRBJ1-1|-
TGCGCCAGCAGCTTGGAGTCTGGGGGCAGATGGAAGGGTGAAGCTTTCTTT
CASSLESGGRWKGEAFF
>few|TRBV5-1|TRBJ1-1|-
TGCGCCAGCAGCTTGAAGCGGGGAAACACTGAAGCTTTCTTT
CASSLKRGNTEAFF
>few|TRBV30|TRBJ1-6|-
TGTGCCTGGAGTCTCCAGGGAAATTCACCCCTCCACTTT
CAWSLQGNSPLHF
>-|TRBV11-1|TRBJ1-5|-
TGTGCCAGCAGCGAGTCCCCGGGTCAGCCCCAGCATTTT
CASSESPGQPQHF
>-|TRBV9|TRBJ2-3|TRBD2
TGTGCCAGCAGCGTTGGGGGACTAGGAGGCACAGATACGCAGTATTTT
CASSVGGLGGTDTQYF
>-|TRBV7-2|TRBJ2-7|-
TGTGCCAGCAGCTTCCCGGGGGTCCAGTACTTC
CASSFPGVQYF
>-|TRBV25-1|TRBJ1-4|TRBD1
TGTGCCAGCAATGAGGGGGCATCCCAAAAACTGTTTTTT
CASNEGASQKLFF
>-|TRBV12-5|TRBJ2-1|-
TGTGCTAGTGGTTTGCCTGAGTTGTGGAATGAGCAGTTCTTC
CASGLPELWNEQFF
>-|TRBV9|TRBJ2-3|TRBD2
TGTGCCAGCAGTGGCGTCAGCGGGGGAGGAGATACGCAGTATTTT
CASSGVSGGGDTQYF